This T cell receptor (beta chain) emerged from a study of T cell responses to AZD1222 COVID-19 vaccine. V lost 8 bases to trimming and J lost 7 bases; unmatched junction nucleotides: 12. The germline V gene has CDR1 MNHNY and CDR2 SVGAGI (reference sequence). The length of the CDR3 is 14 residues. Overall study results and limits: At baseline, just five to seven AZD1222 recipients tested seropositive. Donors were mostly white British, more females; clonal diversity possibly underestimated.

Data came from immunoSEQ multiplex PCR; TCRdb stores just in-frame clones and leaves some out. The sample contains about 81,000 clones, approximately 89% of which appear only once. Points on this clone: Its antigen is still unknown.

The J gene is TRBJ2-7, the V gene TRBV6-6, with TRBD2 matching over 9 bases. The receptor comes from an adult who received the AZD1222 COVID-19 vaccine. This sample comprised peripheral blood, obtained 28 days after the second AZD1222 dose. The CDR3 sequence: CASGPGLAMSEQYF. The CDR3 region has the DNA TGTGCCAGCGGACCGGGACTAGCAATGTCGGAGCAGTACTTC.